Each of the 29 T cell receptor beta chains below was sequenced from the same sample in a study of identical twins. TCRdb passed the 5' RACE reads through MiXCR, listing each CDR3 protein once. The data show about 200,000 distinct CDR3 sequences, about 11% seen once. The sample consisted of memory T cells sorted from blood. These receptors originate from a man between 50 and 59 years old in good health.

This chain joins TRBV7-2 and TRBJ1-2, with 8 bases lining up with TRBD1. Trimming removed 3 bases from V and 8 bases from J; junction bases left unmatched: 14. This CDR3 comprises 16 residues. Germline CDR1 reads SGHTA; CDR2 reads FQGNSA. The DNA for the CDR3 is TGTGCCAGCAGCTTTTACCAGGACAGGGCCGAGGGCGGCTACACCTTC. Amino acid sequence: CASSFYQDRAEGGYTF.

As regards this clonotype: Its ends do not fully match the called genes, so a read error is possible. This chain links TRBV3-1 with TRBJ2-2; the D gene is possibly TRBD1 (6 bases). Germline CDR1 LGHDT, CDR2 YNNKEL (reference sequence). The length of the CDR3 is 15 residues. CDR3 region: CPSSQSEGVPGELYF. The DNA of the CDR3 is TGTCCCAGCAGCCAAAGTGAGGGGGTCCCAGGGGAGCTGTATTTT.

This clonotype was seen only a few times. Written as DNA, the CDR3 is TGTGCCAGCAGCTTAACACTCGGGGCTAACACCGGGGAGCTGTTTTTT. Translated: CASSLTLGANTGELFF. V and J are TRBV7-2 and TRBJ2-2; D may match TRBD1 or TRBD2 (5 bases each). The germline V and J ends were trimmed by 2 bases and 2 bases, with 12 bases remaining between them. This CDR3 spans 16 amino acids. Looked up from germline, CDR1 is SGHTA and CDR2 is FQGNSA.

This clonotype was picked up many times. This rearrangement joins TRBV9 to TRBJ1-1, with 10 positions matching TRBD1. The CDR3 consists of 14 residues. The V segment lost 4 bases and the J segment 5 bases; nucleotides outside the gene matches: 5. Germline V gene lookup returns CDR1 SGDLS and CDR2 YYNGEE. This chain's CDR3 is CASSPRTGGTEAFF. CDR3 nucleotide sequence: TGTGCCAGCAGCCCCCGGACAGGGGGGACTGAAGCTTTCTTT.

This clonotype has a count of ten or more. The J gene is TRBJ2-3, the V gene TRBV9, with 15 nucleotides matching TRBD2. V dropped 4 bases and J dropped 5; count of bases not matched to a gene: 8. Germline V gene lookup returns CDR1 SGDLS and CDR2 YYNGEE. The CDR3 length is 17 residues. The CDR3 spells CASSIGLAGGPIDTQYF. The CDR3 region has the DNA TGTGCCAGCAGCATCGGACTAGCGGGAGGGCCGATAGATACGCAGTATTTT.

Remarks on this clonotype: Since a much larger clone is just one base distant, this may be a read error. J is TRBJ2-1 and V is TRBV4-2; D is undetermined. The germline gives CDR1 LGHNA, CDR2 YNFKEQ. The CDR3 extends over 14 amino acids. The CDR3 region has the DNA TGTGCCAGCAGCCAAGCCGCTCCTTACACTGAGCAGTTCTTC. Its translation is CASSQAAPYTEQFF.

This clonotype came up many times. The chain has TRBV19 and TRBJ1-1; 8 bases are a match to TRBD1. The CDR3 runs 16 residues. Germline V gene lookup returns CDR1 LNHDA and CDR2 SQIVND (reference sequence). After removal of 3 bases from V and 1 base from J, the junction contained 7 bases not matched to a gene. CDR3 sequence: CASSIAQGVWNTEAFF. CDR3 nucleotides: TGTGCCAGTAGTATTGCACAGGGGGTGTGGAACACTGAAGCTTTCTTT.

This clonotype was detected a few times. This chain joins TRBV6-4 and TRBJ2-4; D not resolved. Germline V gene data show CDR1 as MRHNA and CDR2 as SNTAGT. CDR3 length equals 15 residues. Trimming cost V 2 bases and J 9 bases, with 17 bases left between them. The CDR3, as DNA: TGTGCCAGCAGTGACCCAGGACCCCCTCCCATCATTCAGTACTTC. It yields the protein CASSDPGPPPIIQYF.

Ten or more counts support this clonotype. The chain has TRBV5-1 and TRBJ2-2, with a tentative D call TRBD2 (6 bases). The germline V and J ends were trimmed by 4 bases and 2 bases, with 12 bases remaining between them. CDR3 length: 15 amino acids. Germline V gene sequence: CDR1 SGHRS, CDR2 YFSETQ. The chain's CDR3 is CASSLPGGNTGELFF. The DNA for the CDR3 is TGCGCCAGCAGCCTACCCGGGGGAAACACCGGGGAGCTGTTTTTT.

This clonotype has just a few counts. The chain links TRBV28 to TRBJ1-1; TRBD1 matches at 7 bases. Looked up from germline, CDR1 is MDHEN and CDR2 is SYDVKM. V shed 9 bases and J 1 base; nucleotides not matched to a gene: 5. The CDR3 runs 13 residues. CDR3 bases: TGTGCCAGTCACCAGGGGGGGAACACTGAAGCTTTCTTT. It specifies CASHQGGNTEAFF.

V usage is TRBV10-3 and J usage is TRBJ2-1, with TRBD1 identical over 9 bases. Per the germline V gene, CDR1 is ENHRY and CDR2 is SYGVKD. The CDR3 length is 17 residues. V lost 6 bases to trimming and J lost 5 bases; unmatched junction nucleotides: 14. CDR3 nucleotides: TGTGCCATCAGGCCCGGGACAGGGAAGGGGACACACAATGAGCAGTTCTTC. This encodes CAIRPGTGKGTHNEQFF.

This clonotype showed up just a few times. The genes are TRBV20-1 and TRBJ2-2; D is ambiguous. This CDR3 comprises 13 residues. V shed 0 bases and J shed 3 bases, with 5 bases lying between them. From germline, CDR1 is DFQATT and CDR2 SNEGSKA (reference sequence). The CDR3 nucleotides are TGCAGTGCTAGAGAAACATACACCGGGGAGCTGTTTTTT. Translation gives CSARETYTGELFF.

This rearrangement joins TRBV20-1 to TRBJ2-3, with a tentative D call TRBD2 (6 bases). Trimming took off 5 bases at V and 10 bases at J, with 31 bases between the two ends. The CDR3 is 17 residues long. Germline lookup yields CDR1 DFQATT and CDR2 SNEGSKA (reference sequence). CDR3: CSAVPHTDLNPGDPQYF. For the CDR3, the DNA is TGCAGTGCTGTCCCGCATACAGACCTCAACCCGGGGGATCCGCAGTATTTT.

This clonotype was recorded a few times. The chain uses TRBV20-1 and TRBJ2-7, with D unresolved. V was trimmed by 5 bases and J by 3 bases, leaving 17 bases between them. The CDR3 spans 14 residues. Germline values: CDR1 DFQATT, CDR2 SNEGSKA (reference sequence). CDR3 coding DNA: TGCAGTGCTGAGCCCCCCCGAACTTTCTACGAGCAGTACTTC. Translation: CSAEPPRTFYEQYF.

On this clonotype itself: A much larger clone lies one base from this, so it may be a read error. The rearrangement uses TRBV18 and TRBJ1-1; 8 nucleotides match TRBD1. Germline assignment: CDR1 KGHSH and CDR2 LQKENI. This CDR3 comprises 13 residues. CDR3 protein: CASSPWTGNETFF. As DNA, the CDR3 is TGTGCCAGCTCACCGTGGACAGGGAATGAAACTTTCTTT.

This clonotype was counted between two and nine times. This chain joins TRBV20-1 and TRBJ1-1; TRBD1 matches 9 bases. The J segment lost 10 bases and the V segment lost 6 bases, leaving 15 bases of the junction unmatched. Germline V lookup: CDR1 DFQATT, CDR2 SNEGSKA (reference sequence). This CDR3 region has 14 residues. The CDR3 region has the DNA TGCAGTGCGCCAGACCGAGGGACAGGGTATGCAGCTTTCTTT. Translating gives CSAPDRGTGYAAFF.

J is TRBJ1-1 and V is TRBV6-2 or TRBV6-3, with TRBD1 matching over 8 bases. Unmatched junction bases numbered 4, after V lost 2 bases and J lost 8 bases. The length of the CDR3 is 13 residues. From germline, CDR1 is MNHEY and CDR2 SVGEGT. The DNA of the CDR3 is TGTGCCAGCAGTTACCCGACAGGGGTGGAAGCTTTCTTT. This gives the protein CASSYPTGVEAFF.

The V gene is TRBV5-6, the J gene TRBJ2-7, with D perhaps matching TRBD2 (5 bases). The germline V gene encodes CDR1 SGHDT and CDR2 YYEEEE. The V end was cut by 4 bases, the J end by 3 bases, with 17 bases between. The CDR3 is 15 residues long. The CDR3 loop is CASSDERDYVYEQYF. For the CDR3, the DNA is TGTGCCAGCAGCGATGAGAGGGATTATGTCTACGAGCAGTACTTC.

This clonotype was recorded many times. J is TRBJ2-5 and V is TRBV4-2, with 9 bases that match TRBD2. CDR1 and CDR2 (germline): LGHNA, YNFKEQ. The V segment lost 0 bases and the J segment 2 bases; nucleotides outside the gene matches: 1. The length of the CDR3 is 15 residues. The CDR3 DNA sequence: TGTGCCAGCAGCCAAGAGACTAGCGGTCAAGAGACCCAGTACTTC. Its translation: CASSQETSGQETQYF.

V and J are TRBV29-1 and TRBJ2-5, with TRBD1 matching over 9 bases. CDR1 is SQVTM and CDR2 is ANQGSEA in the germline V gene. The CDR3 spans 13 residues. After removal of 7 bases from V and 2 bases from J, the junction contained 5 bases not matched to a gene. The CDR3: CSAGQGSQETQYF. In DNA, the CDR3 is TGCAGCGCCGGACAGGGGAGTCAAGAGACCCAGTACTTC.

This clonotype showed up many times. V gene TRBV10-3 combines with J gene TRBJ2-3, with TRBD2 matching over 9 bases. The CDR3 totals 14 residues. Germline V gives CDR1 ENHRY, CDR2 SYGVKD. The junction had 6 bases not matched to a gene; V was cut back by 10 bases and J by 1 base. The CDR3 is CATSLAGGTDTQYF. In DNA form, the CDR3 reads TGTGCCACTTCCTTAGCGGGGGGCACAGATACGCAGTATTTT.

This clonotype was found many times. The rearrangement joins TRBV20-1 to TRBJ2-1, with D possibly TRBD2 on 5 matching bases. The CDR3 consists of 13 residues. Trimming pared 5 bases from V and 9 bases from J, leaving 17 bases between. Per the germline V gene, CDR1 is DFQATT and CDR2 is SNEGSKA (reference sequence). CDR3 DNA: TGCAGTGCTGGCGGACTTGCTTGGGGTGAGCAGTTCTTC. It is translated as CSAGGLAWGEQFF.

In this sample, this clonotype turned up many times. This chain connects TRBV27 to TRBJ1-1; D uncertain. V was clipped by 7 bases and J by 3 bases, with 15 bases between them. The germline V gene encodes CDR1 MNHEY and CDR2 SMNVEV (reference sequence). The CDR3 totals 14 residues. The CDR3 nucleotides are TGTGCCAGCACCCCTCGGCCGGGTGACACTGAAGCTTTCTTT. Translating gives CASTPRPGDTEAFF.

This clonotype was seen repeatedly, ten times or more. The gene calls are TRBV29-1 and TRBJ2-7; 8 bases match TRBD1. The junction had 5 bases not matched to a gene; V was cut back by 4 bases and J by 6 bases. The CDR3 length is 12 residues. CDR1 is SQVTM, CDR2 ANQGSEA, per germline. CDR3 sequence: CSVAPDRAEQYF. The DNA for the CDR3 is TGCAGCGTTGCCCCGGACAGGGCCGAGCAGTACTTC.

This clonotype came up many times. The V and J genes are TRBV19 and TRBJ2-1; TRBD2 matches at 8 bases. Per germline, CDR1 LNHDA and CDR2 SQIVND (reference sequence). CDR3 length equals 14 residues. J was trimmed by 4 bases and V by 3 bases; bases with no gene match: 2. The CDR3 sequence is CASSMASGYNEQFF. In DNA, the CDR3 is TGTGCCAGTAGTATGGCTAGCGGGTACAATGAGCAGTTCTTC.

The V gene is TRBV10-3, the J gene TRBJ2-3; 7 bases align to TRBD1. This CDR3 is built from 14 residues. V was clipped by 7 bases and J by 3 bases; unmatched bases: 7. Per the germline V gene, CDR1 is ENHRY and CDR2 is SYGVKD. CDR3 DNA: TGTGCCATCACCCCGGGCAGGGGGACAGATACGCAGTATTTT. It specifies CAITPGRGTDTQYF.

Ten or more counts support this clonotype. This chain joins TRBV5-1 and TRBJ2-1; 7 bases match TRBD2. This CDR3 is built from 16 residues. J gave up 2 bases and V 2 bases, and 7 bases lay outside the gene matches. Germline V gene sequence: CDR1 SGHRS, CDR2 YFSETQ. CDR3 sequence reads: CASSFWSGGAYNEQFF. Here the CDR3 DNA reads TGCGCCAGCAGCTTCTGGTCGGGAGGAGCCTACAATGAGCAGTTCTTC.

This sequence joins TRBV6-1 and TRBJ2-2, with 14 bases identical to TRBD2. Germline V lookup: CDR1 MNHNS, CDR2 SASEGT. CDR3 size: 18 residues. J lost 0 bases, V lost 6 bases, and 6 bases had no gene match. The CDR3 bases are TGTGCCAGCAGGGGGACTAGCGGGGGTTACGCGAACACCGGGGAGCTGTTTTTT. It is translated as CASRGTSGGYANTGELFF.

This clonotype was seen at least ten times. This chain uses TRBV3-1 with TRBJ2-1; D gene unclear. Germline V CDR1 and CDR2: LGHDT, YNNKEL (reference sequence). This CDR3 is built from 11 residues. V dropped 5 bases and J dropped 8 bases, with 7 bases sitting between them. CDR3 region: CASSEGYEQFF. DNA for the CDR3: TGTGCCAGCAGCGAAGGTTATGAGCAGTTCTTC.